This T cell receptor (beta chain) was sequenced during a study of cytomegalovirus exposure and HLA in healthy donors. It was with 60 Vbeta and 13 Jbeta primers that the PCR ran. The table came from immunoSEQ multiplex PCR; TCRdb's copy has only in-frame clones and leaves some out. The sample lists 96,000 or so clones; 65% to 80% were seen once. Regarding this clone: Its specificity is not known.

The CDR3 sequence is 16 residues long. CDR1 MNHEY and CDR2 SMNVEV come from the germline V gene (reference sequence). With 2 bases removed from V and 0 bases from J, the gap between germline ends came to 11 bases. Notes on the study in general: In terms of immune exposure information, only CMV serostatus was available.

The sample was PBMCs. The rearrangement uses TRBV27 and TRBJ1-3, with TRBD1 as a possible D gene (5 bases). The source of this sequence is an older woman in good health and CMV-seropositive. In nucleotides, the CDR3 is TGTGCCAGCAGTTTAAGCGGGGGATACTCTGGAAACACCATATATTTT. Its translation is CASSLSGGYSGNTIYF.